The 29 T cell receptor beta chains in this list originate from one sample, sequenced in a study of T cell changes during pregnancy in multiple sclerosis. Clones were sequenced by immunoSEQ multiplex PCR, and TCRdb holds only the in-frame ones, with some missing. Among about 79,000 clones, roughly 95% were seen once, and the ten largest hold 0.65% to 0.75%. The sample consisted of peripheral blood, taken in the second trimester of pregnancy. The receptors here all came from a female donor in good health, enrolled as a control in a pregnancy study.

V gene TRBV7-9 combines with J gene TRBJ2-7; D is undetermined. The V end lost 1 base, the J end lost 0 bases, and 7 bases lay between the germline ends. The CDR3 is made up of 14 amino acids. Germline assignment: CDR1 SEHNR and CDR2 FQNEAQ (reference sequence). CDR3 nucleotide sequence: TGTGCCAGCAGCTTAGAGGCAGGCTCCTACGAGCAGTACTTC. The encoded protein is CASSLEAGSYEQYF.

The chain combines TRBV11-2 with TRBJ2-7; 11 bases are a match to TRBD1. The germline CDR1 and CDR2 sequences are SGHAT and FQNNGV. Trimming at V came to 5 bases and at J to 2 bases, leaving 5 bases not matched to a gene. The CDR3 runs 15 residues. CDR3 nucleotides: TGTGCCAGCAGCATAGTGGACAGGGGGCCCTACGAGCAGTACTTC. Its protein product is CASSIVDRGPYEQYF.

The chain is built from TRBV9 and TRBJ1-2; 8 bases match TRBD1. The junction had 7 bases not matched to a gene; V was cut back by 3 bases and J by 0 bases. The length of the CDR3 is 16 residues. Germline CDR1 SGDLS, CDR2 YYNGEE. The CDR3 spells CASSADRGSTNYGYTF. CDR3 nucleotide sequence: TGTGCCAGCAGCGCCGACAGGGGCAGTACTAACTATGGCTACACCTTC.

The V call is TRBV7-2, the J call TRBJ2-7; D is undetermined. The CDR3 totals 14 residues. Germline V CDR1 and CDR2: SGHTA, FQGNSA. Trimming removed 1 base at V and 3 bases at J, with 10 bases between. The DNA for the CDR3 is TGTGCCAGCAGCTTAGTGGCAGGTTACTACGAGCAGTACTTC. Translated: CASSLVAGYYEQYF.

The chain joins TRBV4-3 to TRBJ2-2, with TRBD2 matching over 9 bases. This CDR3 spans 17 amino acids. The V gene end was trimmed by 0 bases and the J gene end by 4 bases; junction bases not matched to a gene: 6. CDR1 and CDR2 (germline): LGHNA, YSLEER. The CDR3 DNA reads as TGCGCCAGCAGCCAAGAACTAGCGGGTGTGGGCACCGGGGAGCTGTTTTTT. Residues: CASSQELAGVGTGELFF.

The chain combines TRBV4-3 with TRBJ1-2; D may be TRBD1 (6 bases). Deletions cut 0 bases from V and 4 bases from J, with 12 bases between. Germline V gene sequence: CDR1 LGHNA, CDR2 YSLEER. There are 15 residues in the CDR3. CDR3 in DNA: TGCGCCAGCAGCCAAGATCTTGGGGGCGCCTATGGCTACACCTTC. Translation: CASSQDLGGAYGYTF.

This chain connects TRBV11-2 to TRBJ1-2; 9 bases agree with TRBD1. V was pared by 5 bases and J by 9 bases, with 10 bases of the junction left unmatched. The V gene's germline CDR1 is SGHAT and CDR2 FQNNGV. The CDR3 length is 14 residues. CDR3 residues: CASSGGQGLGSYTF. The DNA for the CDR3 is TGTGCCAGCAGCGGGGGACAGGGCTTAGGGAGCTACACCTTC.

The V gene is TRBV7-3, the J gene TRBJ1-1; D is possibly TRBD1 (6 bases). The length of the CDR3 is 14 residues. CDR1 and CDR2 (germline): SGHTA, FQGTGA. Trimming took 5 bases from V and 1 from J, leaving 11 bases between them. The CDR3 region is CASSPRGSNTEAFF. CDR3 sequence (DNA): TGTGCCAGCAGCCCCAGGGGTTCGAACACTGAAGCTTTCTTT.

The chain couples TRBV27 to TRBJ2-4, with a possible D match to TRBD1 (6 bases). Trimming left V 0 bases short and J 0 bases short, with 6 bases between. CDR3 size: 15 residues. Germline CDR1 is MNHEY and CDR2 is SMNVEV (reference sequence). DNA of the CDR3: TGTGCCAGCAGTTTATCGACAGGAGCCAAAAACATTCAGTACTTC. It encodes CASSLSTGAKNIQYF.

The DNA for the CDR3 is TGTGCCAGTAGGGTTCAGGGGGCGAGTGAAAAACTGTTTTTT. Protein sequence: CASRVQGASEKLFF. The rearrangement uses TRBV19 and TRBJ1-4; 8 bases agree with TRBD1. CDR1 is LNHDA and CDR2 is SQIVND in the germline V gene (reference sequence). The CDR3 totals 14 residues. The junction had 7 bases not matched to a gene; V was cut back by 6 bases and J by 7 bases.

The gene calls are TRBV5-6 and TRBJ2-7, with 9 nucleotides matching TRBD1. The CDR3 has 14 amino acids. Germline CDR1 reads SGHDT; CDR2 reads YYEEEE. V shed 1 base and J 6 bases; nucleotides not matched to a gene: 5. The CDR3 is CASSLTGGAFEQYF. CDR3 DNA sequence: TGTGCCAGCAGCTTGACAGGGGGCGCGTTCGAGCAGTACTTC.

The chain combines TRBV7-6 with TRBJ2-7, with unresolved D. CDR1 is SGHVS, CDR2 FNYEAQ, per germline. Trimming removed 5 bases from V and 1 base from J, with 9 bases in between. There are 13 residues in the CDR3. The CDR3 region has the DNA TGTGCCAGCAGCGCAGAGGTTTCCTACGAGCAGTACTTC. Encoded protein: CASSAEVSYEQYF.

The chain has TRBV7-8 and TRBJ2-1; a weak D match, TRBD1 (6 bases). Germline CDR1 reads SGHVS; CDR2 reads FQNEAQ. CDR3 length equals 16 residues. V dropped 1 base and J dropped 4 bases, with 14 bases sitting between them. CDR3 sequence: CASSLGVAGEYNEQFF. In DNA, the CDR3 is TGTGCCAGCAGCTTAGGAGTGGCAGGGGAATACAATGAGCAGTTCTTC. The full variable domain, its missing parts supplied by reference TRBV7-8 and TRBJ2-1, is GAGVSQSPRYKVAKRGQDVALRCDPISGHVSLFWYQQALGQGPEFLTYFQNEAQLDKSGLPSDRFFAERPEGSVSTLKIQRTQQEDSAVYLCASSLGVAGEYNEQFFGPGTRLTVL.

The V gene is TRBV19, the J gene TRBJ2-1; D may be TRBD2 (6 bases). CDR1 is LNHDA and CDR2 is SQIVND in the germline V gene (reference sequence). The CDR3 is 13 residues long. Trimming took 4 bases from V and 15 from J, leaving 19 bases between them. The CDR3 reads CASSTTGAGWPFF. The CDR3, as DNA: TGTGCCAGTAGTACAACCGGCGCGGGGTGGCCGTTCTTC.

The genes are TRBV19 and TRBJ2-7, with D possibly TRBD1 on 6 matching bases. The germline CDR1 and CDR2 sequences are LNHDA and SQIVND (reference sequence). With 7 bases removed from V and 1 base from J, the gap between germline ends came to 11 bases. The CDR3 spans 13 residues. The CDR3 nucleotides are TGTGCCAGTACAATGAGGGGGTCCTACGAGCAGTACTTC. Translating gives CASTMRGSYEQYF.

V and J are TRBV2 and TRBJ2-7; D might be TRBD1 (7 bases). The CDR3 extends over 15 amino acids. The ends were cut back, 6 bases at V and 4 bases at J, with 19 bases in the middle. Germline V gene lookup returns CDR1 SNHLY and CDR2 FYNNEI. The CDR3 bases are TGTGCCAGCAGCCTTCTCAGGAGGGGGCAATACGAGCAGTACTTC. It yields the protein CASSLLRRGQYEQYF.

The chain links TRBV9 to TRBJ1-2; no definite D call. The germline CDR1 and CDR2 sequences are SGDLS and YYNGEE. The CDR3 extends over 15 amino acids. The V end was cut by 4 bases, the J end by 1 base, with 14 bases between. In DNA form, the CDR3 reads TGTGCCAGCAGCCTCACGGGGAGAGATAACTATGGCTACACCTTC. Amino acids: CASSLTGRDNYGYTF.

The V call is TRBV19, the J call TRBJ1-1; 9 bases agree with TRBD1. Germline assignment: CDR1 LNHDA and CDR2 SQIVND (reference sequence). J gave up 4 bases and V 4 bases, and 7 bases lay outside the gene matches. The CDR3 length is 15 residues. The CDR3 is CASSTSTGGGTEAFF. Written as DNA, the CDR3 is TGTGCCAGTAGTACCTCGACAGGGGGAGGCACTGAAGCTTTCTTT.

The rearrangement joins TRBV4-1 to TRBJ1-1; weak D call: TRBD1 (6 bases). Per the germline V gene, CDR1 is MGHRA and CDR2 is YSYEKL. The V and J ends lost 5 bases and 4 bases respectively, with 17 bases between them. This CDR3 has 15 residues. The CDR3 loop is CASSGQDSPVTEAFF. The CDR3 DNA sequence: TGCGCCAGCAGCGGGCAGGACAGTCCGGTCACTGAAGCTTTCTTT.

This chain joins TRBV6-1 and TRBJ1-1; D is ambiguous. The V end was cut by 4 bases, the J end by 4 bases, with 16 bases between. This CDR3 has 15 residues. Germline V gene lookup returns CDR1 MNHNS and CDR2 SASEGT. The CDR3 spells CASSAPNTRSTEAFF. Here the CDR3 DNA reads TGTGCCAGCAGTGCCCCAAACACCCGGAGCACTGAAGCTTTCTTT.

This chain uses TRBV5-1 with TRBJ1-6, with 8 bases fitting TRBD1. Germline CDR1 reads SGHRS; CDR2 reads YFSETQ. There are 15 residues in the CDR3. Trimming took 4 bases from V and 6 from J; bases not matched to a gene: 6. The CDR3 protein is CASSTDRVGNSPLHF. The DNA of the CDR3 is TGCGCCAGCAGCACGGACAGGGTGGGTAATTCACCCCTCCACTTT.

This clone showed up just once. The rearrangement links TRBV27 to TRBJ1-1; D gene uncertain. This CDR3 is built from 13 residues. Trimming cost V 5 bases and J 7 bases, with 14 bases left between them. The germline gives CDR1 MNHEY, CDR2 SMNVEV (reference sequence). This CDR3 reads CASSPPSRFEAFF. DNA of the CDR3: TGTGCCAGCAGTCCACCGTCGCGTTTTGAAGCTTTCTTT.

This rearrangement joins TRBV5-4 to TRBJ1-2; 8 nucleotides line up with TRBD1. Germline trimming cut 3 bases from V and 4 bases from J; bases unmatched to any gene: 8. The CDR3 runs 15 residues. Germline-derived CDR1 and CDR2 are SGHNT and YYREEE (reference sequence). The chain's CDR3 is CASSSATGVSYGYTF. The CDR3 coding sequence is TGTGCCAGCAGCTCGGCGACAGGGGTGAGCTATGGCTACACCTTC.

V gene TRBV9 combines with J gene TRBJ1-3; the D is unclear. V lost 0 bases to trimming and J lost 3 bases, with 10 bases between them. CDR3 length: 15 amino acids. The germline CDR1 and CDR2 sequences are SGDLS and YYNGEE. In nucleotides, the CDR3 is TGTGCCAGCAGCGTAGGTGGTCAGGTTGGAAACACCATATATTTT. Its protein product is CASSVGGQVGNTIYF.

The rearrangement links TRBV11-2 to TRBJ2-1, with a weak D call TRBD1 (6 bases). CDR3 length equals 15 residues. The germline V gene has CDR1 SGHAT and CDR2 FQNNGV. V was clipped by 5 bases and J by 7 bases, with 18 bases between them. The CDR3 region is CASSTRTVYGNEQFF. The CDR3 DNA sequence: TGTGCCAGCAGCACCAGGACAGTCTACGGAAATGAGCAGTTCTTC.

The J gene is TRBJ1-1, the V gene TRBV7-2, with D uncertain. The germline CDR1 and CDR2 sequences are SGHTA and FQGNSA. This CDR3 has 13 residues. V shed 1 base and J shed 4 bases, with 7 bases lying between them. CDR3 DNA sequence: TGTGCCAGCAGCTTAGAAGGGAGCACTGAAGCTTTCTTT. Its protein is CASSLEGSTEAFF.

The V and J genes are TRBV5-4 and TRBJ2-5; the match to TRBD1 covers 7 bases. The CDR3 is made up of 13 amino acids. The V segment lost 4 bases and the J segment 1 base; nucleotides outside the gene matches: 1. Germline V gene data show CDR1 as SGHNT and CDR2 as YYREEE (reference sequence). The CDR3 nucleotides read TGTGCCAGCAGCAGGGACAGCCAAGAGACCCAGTACTTC. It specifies CASSRDSQETQYF. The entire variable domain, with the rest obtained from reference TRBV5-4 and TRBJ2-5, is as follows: ETGVTQSPTHLIKTRGQQVTLRCSSQSGHNTVSWYQQALGQGPQFIFQYYREEENGRGNFPPRFSGLQFPNYSSELNVNALELDDSALYLCASSRDSQETQYFGPGTRLLVL.

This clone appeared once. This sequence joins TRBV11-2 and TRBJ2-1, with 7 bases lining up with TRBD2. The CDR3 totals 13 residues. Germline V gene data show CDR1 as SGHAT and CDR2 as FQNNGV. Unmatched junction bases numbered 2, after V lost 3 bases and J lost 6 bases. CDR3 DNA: TGTGCCAGCAGCTTCGGGGGGTTCAATGAGCAGTTCTTC. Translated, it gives CASSFGGFNEQFF.

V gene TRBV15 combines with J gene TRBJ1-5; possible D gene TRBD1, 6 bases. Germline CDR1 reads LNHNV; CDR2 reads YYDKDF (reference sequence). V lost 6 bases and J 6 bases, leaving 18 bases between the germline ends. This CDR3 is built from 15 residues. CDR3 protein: CATSLAGGGGQPQHF. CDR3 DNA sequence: TGTGCCACCAGTTTGGCCGGGGGGGGCGGTCAGCCCCAGCATTTT.